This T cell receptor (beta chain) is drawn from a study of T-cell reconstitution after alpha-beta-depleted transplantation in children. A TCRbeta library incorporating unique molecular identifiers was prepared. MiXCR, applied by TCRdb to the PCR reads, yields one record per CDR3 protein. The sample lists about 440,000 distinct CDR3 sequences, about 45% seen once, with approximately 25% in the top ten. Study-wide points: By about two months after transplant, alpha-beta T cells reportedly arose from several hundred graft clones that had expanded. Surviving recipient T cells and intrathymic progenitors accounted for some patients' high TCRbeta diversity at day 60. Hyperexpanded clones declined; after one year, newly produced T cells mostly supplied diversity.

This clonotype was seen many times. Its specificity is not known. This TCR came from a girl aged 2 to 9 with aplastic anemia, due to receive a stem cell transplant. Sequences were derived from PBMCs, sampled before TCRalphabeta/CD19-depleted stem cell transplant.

CDR3 nucleotides: TGCAGTGCTAGAGGGCTAGCGGGCACAGATACGCAGTATTTT. Residues: CSARGLAGTDTQYF. The V gene is TRBV20-1, the J gene TRBJ2-3, with 7 bases that match TRBD2. The germline V gene encodes CDR1 DFQATT and CDR2 SNEGSKA (reference sequence). The trim removed 1 base at V and 1 base at J, leaving 2 bases unmatched. The CDR3 spans 14 residues.